Each of the 2 T cell receptor beta chains below was sequenced from the same sample in a study of blood T cell repertoires in COVID-19. The assay was immunoSEQ multiplex PCR, and TCRdb's table has in-frame clones only and misses some. The sample yields about 300,000 clones, around 92% seen once. Sequenced sample: PBMCs or T cells enriched from blood (not recorded which). These receptors were collected from a woman between 45 and 65 years old who had been exposed to COVID-19.

The rearrangement links TRBV7-2 to TRBJ2-5, with D perhaps TRBD1 or TRBD2 (6 bases each). The germline V gene encodes CDR1 SGHTA and CDR2 FQGNSA. The CDR3 extends over 13 amino acids. V was trimmed by 5 bases and J by 5 bases, leaving 12 bases between them. For the CDR3, the DNA is TGTGCCAGCAGCGTAGGGGGGCAGGAGACCCAGTACTTC. This translates into CASSVGGQETQYF.

V gene TRBV9 combines with J gene TRBJ2-1; 7 nucleotides match TRBD2. This CDR3 is 16 amino acids long. The germline CDR1 and CDR2 sequences are SGDLS and YYNGEE. After removal of 0 bases from V and 9 bases from J, the junction contained 12 bases not matched to a gene. The CDR3 reads CASSVAGLVNPGEQFF. The CDR3 coding sequence is TGTGCCAGCAGCGTAGCAGGACTAGTAAATCCAGGTGAGCAGTTCTTC.